This T cell receptor (beta chain) was sequenced during a study of T cells in localized non-small cell lung cancer. Study outcomes and limitations: T cell clonality was highest in uninvolved adjacent lung, above tumor.

Comment on this clone: Its target is not known.

Per the germline V gene, CDR1 is SGHDT and CDR2 is YYEEEE. V trimming: 4 bases; J trimming: 2 bases; junction bases outside the gene matches: 2. This CDR3 is built from 13 residues. The protocol was immunoSEQ multiplex PCR, while the TCRdb copy is restricted to in-frame clones and leaves out a portion. Of over 45,000 clones in the sample, 60% to 80% were seen once. Sample: peripheral blood, taken before any cancer treatment. V gene TRBV5-6 combines with J gene TRBJ2-5; TRBD1 matches 7 bases. This sequence originates from a man between 35 and 75 years old with stage I squamous cell lung carcinoma. In nucleotides, the CDR3 is TGTGCCAGCAGCCCACAGGGGCAAGAGACCCAGTACTTC. It encodes CASSPQGQETQYF.